This TCR beta chain was identified in a study of patients and donors after allogeneic stem cell transplantation. TCRdb ran MiXCR on the RT-PCR reads and lists one entry per CDR3 protein. Here the sample spans approximately 200,000 distinct CDR3 sequences, roughly two fifths being singletons. Deletions cut 4 bases from V and 3 bases from J, with 19 bases between. Germline V gene lookup returns CDR1 LGHNA and CDR2 YNFKEQ. CDR3 length: 16 residues. The sample consisted of blood, either unsorted or a sorted T cell fraction (not recorded which). The receptor comes from a human donor who was either an allogeneic HSCT recipient or a stem cell or donor lymphocyte infusion donor (not recorded which). It is not recorded whose cells these are; they may come from a transplant donor. J is TRBJ2-7 and V is TRBV4-2; possibly TRBD1 for D (6 bases). The CDR3 DNA sequence: TGTGCCAGCAGCCTACAACATCCGGGACATTACTACGAGCAGTACTTC. Protein sequence: CASSLQHPGHYYEQYF.